The 20 T cell receptor beta chains given below trace back to one sample, sequenced in a study of blood T cell repertoires in COVID-19. Profiled with immunoSEQ multiplex PCR; TCRdb holds only in-frame clones, not every one. In the table there are roughly 290,000 clones, 70% to 90% of which are singletons. The material sequenced was PBMCs or T cells enriched from blood (not recorded which). The receptor source for this set is a woman aged 40 to 50 who had recovered from COVID-19.

This sequence joins TRBV5-1 and TRBJ2-1; 10 nucleotides align to TRBD2. The CDR3 has 16 residues. The V segment lost 3 bases and the J segment 2 bases; nucleotides outside the gene matches: 5. In germline, CDR1 is SGHRS, CDR2 YFSETQ. Here the CDR3 DNA reads TGCGCCAGCAGCTCTCCGGGACTAGCGCCCTACAATGAGCAGTTCTTC. It codes for CASSSPGLAPYNEQFF.

Here the CDR3 DNA reads TGTGCCAGCAGCTTAGTCAGGGGATCAGGGGAGCTGTTTTTT. Protein sequence: CASSLVRGSGELFF. The chain is built from TRBV11-2 and TRBJ2-2; TRBD1 is a possible D gene (6 bases). V dropped 1 base and J dropped 8 bases, with 11 bases sitting between them. This CDR3 spans 14 amino acids. Germline V gene lookup returns CDR1 SGHAT and CDR2 FQNNGV.

This chain connects TRBV6-6 to TRBJ2-7; 7 nucleotides match TRBD2. The CDR3 sequence is 14 residues long. CDR1 MNHNY and CDR2 SVGAGI come from the germline V gene (reference sequence). J gave up 3 bases and V 7 bases, and 9 bases lay outside the gene matches. The CDR3 nucleotides read TGTGCCAGCATCTTGGGGGGGGTGGGCTACGAGCAGTACTTC. Its protein is CASILGGVGYEQYF.

The rearrangement links TRBV19 to TRBJ2-2; a weak D match, TRBD2 (5 bases). V lost 5 bases, J lost 6 bases, and 16 bases lay in between. Germline V CDR1 and CDR2: LNHDA, SQIVND (reference sequence). The CDR3 is 15 residues long. Here the CDR3 DNA reads TGTGCCAGTAGTCCCTCGGGATTACCTTCCGGGGAGCTGTTTTTT. Translated, it gives CASSPSGLPSGELFF.

The chain carries TRBV4-3 and TRBJ1-4; tentative D call: TRBD1 (5 bases). V lost 0 bases and J lost 5, with 13 bases in between. This CDR3 is 16 amino acids long. CDR1 and CDR2 from the germline V gene are LGHNA and YSLEER. The CDR3 is CASSQDEQGGNEKLFF. The CDR3 DNA reads as TGCGCCAGCAGCCAAGATGAGCAGGGAGGCAATGAAAAACTGTTTTTT.

The chain's CDR3 is CASSQDQGREFGGYTF. CDR3 in DNA: TGCGCCAGCAGCCAAGATCAAGGCAGGGAATTTGGTGGCTACACCTTC. This chain uses TRBV4-1 with TRBJ1-2; possible D gene TRBD1, 5 bases. The CDR3 consists of 16 residues. The V gene lost 0 bases and the J gene lost 7 bases, with 18 bases spanning the gap. CDR1 and CDR2 (germline): MGHRA, YSYEKL.

This chain links TRBV11-2 with TRBJ2-3; tentatively, D is TRBD2 (6 bases). The CDR3 loop spans 14 amino acids. CDR1 and CDR2 (germline): SGHAT, FQNNGV. V was pared by 1 base and J by 2 bases, with 7 bases between. The CDR3 DNA is TGTGCCAGCAGCTTAGGGGGGGTCACAGATACGCAGTATTTT. Its translation: CASSLGGVTDTQYF.

The chain has TRBV6-2 or TRBV6-3 and TRBJ2-7; 7 positions match TRBD2. Per the germline V gene, CDR1 is MNHEY and CDR2 is SVGEGT. The CDR3 spans 16 residues. V dropped 0 bases and J dropped 5; count of bases not matched to a gene: 10. DNA of the CDR3: TGTGCCAGCAGTTACTCCGCGGGGGTGGTCTTCCACGAGCAGTACTTC. Protein product: CASSYSAGVVFHEQYF.

V is TRBV28 and J is TRBJ2-1; 8 positions match TRBD2. The CDR3 consists of 15 residues. The J segment lost 7 bases and the V segment lost 5 bases, leaving 10 bases of the junction unmatched. The germline V gene has CDR1 MDHEN and CDR2 SYDVKM. CDR3: CASSLTSGGRNEQFF. The CDR3 bases are TGTGCCAGCAGTCTTACTAGCGGAGGGCGGAATGAGCAGTTCTTC.

This clone occurred once. This chain joins TRBV4-1 and TRBJ1-1; D gene ambiguous. CDR1 and CDR2 (germline): MGHRA, YSYEKL. This CDR3 has 15 residues. Deletions cut 3 bases from V and 1 base from J, with 12 bases between. The DNA for the CDR3 is TGCGCCAGCAGCCACTGGAGTGCGGGGAACACTGAAGCTTTCTTT. This translates into CASSHWSAGNTEAFF.

The chain recombines TRBV27 with TRBJ2-7, with 14 nucleotides matching TRBD2. CDR1 is MNHEY and CDR2 is SMNVEV in the germline V gene (reference sequence). The trim removed 7 bases at V and 0 bases at J, leaving 17 bases unmatched. The CDR3 runs 20 residues. The CDR3 loop reads CASTYAVTSGRAPASYEQYF. The CDR3 DNA sequence: TGTGCCAGCACGTACGCCGTGACTAGCGGGAGGGCGCCTGCCTCCTACGAGCAGTACTTC.

This clone appeared a few times. Other nucleotide sequences in the sample specify the same CDR3. The genes are TRBV15 and TRBJ1-4; 7 bases map to TRBD1. Trimming took 0 bases from V and 7 from J; bases not matched to a gene: 5. This CDR3 has 15 residues. Germline CDR1 reads LNHNV; CDR2 reads YYDKDF (reference sequence). The CDR3 loop reads CATSRDRQGGEKLFF. The CDR3, as DNA: TGTGCCACCAGCAGAGACAGACAGGGTGGTGAAAAACTGTTTTTT.

The genes are TRBV4-1 and TRBJ2-4; 10 bases align to TRBD2. J gave up 6 bases and V 1 base, and 9 bases lay outside the gene matches. CDR3 size: 17 residues. The germline V gene encodes CDR1 MGHRA and CDR2 YSYEKL. The CDR3: CASSQGSLAGDGNIQYF. Written as DNA, the CDR3 is TGCGCCAGCAGCCAAGGGTCCCTAGCGGGAGACGGAAACATTCAGTACTTC.

This clone was seen only once. V usage is TRBV7-2 and J usage is TRBJ1-2; 9 bases agree with TRBD1. This CDR3 is 15 amino acids long. V shed 3 bases and J 8 bases; nucleotides not matched to a gene: 10. Germline V gene lookup returns CDR1 SGHTA and CDR2 FQGNSA. CDR3 coding DNA: TGTGCCAGCAGCTTGGACAGGGGCGTCCCTGTGGGCTACACCTTC. Protein: CASSLDRGVPVGYTF.

The V gene is TRBV7-8, the J gene TRBJ2-3; TRBD2 matches at 11 bases. The CDR3 length is 17 residues. J lost 7 bases, V lost 0 bases, and 9 bases had no gene match. CDR1 and CDR2 (germline): SGHVS, FQNEAQ. This CDR3 is CASSLALVAGGRNTQYF. Here the CDR3 DNA reads TGTGCCAGCAGCTTAGCTCTTGTAGCGGGAGGGAGGAATACGCAGTATTTT.

The J gene is TRBJ2-5, the V gene TRBV7-8; TRBD1 matches at 9 bases. The CDR3 length is 15 residues. With 5 bases clipped from V and 5 bases from J, the junction kept 9 bases outside the gene matches. Per the germline V gene, CDR1 is SGHVS and CDR2 is FQNEAQ. Written as DNA, the CDR3 is TGTGCCAGCAGCGGAGGGACAGGGAGGAAGGAGACCCAGTACTTC. Its protein product is CASSGGTGRKETQYF.

This clone appeared a few times. This sequence joins TRBV28 and TRBJ1-2; D is undetermined. The CDR3 extends over 12 amino acids. V was shortened by 4 bases and J by 6 bases, with 9 bases between the two germline ends. CDR1 is MDHEN and CDR2 is SYDVKM in the germline V gene. The CDR3 sequence is CASSYGGDGYTF. CDR3 coding DNA: TGTGCCAGCAGTTACGGCGGGGATGGCTACACCTTC.

The V and J genes are TRBV18 and TRBJ2-1, with 9 bases fitting TRBD2. With V trimmed by 3 bases and J by 1 base, 19 bases remained unmatched. The CDR3 has 21 residues. Germline assignment: CDR1 KGHSH and CDR2 LQKENI. CDR3 region: CASSPIQGFRREGRSYNEQFF. The CDR3 bases are TGTGCCAGCTCACCGATTCAGGGGTTTCGGCGGGAGGGCCGTTCCTACAATGAGCAGTTCTTC. The complete variable domain, with remaining parts taken from reference TRBV18 and TRBJ2-1, reads NAGVMQNPRHLVRRRGQEARLRCSPMKGHSHVYWYRQLPEEGLKFMVYLQKENIIDESGMPKERFSAEFPKEGPSILRIQQVVRGDSAAYFCASSPIQGFRREGRSYNEQFFGPGTRLTVL.

This chain uses TRBV28 with TRBJ2-6; possible D gene TRBD2, 6 bases. Germline lookup yields CDR1 MDHEN and CDR2 SYDVKM. This CDR3 has 19 residues. The V and J ends lost 6 bases and 2 bases respectively, with 23 bases between them. This CDR3 is CASRPGGVAGFAGANVLTF. CDR3 nucleotides: TGTGCCAGCAGGCCCGGGGGAGTTGCCGGGTTCGCTGGGGCCAACGTCCTGACTTTC.

The chain carries TRBV4-1 and TRBJ1-4; D is perhaps TRBD1 (5 bases). The CDR3 consists of 15 residues. In germline, CDR1 is MGHRA, CDR2 YSYEKL. Trimming removed 3 bases at V and 8 bases at J, with 16 bases between. The CDR3 sequence is CASSQADSGREKLFF. Written as DNA, the CDR3 is TGCGCCAGCAGCCAGGCTGACAGTGGCAGAGAAAAACTGTTTTTT.